These T cell receptor beta chains were read from a single sample in a study of T cells after yellow fever vaccination. From the 5' RACE reads, TCRdb called clonotypes with MiXCR, one entry per CDR3 protein. The table shows 450,000 to 550,000 distinct CDR3 sequences, with 21% occurring only once. Sample: PBMCs, taken 20 to 25 days after the first yellow fever vaccination. All receptors come from a young man who received the YFV17D yellow fever vaccine. Each CDR3 is given with its conserved first and last residue. Fields, in order: clone size, V gene, D gene, J gene, CDR3 protein, CDR3 DNA. D genes are given only for firm matches. Expanded clones are given a class, and other clones once, few, many or no size at all.

few,TRBV2,.,TRBJ2-5,CATNRGQETQYF,TGTGCTACTAACCGGGGGCAGGAGACCCAGTACTTC
.,TRBV3-1,.,TRBJ1-6,CASSQAYAWETSYNSPLHF,TGTGCCAGCAGCCAAGCGTATGCGTGGGAGACCTCCTATAATTCACCCCTCCACTTT
few,TRBV4-1,TRBD1,TRBJ1-1,CASSQPGQGTEAFF,TGCGCCAGCAGCCAACCGGGACAGGGAACTGAAGCTTTCTTT
.,TRBV6-5,.,TRBJ1-5,CASSYSPWAGQPQHF,TGTGCCAGCAGTTATTCCCCTTGGGCAGGCCAGCCCCAGCATTTT
many,TRBV7-3,TRBD1,TRBJ1-1,CASSLGTGGKAFF,TGTGCCAGCAGCCTAGGGACAGGCGGAAAAGCTTTCTTT
.,TRBV6-1,.,TRBJ2-3,CALARSTSTDTQYF,TGTGCCCTCGCCCGGTCTACTAGCACAGATACGCAGTATTTT
many,TRBV10-3,.,TRBJ2-3,CAISEWGYTDTQYF,TGTGCCATCAGTGAATGGGGGTACACAGATACGCAGTATTTT
.,TRBV11-2,TRBD2,TRBJ2-3,CASSLSRLAGSTDTQYF,TGTGCCAGCAGCTTAAGCAGACTAGCGGGGAGCACAGATACGCAGTATTTT
few,TRBV5-1,.,TRBJ1-4,CASSLAAEEKLFF,TGCGCCAGCAGCTTGGCGGCAGAGGAAAAACTGTTTTTT
.,TRBV7-3,TRBD2,TRBJ2-3,CASSPYTGLAADTQYF,TGTGCCAGCAGCCCGTATACGGGACTAGCCGCAGATACGCAGTATTTT
few,TRBV18,.,TRBJ2-7,CASSPSSDRTPYF,TGTGCCAGCTCACCATCCTCGGACAGAACGCCGTACTTC
few,TRBV5-8,.,TRBJ2-3,CASSWGGGGGDTQYF,TGTGCCAGCAGCTGGGGTGGAGGCGGCGGAGATACGCAGTATTTT
.,TRBV5-1,.,TRBJ1-2,CASSLASGADGYTF,TGCGCCAGCAGCTTGGCGTCGGGGGCTGATGGCTACACCTTC
.,TRBV21-1,.,TRBJ2-7,CASSKYGRRSSYEQYF,TGTGCCAGCAGCAAATACGGAAGAAGGAGCTCCTACGAGCAGTACTTC
.,TRBV4-3,TRBD2,TRBJ2-5,CASSQGTSVQETQYF,TGCGCCAGCAGCCAAGGGACTAGTGTCCAAGAGACCCAGTACTTC
.,TRBV28,.,TRBJ1-4,CAVQPRDEKLFF,TGTGCCGTCCAGCCCCGGGATGAAAAACTGTTTTTT
few,TRBV10-2,TRBD2,TRBJ2-4,CASMTGGNIQYF,TGCGCCAGCATGACGGGAGGAAACATTCAGTACTTC
.,TRBV14,.,TRBJ1-6,CASSQVSSYNSPLHF,TGTGCCAGCAGCCAAGTCAGCTCCTATAATTCACCCCTCCACTTT
few,TRBV6-2/TRBV6-3,.,TRBJ2-7,CASSRTARYEQYF,TGTGCCAGCAGCCGGACAGCTAGATACGAGCAGTACTTC
.,TRBV6-2/TRBV6-3,.,TRBJ2-7,CASSYGGVPYEQYF,TGTGCCAGCAGTTACGGCGGGGTCCCCTACGAGCAGTACTTC
few,TRBV7-2,.,TRBJ1-2,CASSLTRGGYGYTF,TGTGCCAGCAGCTTAACAAGGGGCGGCTATGGCTACACCTTC
.,TRBV6-5,.,TRBJ2-1,CASSYPMGDSYNEQFF,TGTGCCAGCAGTTACCCGATGGGGGATTCTTACAATGAGCAGTTCTTC
.,TRBV9,.,TRBJ1-1,CASSVSGTLNTEAFF,TGTGCCAGCAGCGTCTCCGGGACATTGAACACTGAAGCTTTCTTT
many,TRBV5-5,.,TRBJ1-2,CASSLSGGTGMVSGGYTF,TGTGCCAGCAGCTTGTCCGGTGGGACGGGAATGGTATCGGGCGGCTACACCTTC
few,TRBV5-1,.,TRBJ2-3,CASSSWGDTQYF,TGCGCCAGCAGCTCCTGGGGGGATACGCAGTATTTT
.,TRBV3-1,.,TRBJ1-5,CASSQSRTSNQPQHF,TGTGCCAGCAGCCAAAGTCGAACGTCAAATCAGCCCCAGCATTTT
.,TRBV12-3/TRBV12-4,.,TRBJ2-7,CASSPPSRDRYEQYF,TGTGCCAGCAGTCCCCCCAGCCGGGACCGATACGAGCAGTACTTC
.,TRBV7-6,.,TRBJ2-1,CASSSLATGEQFF,TGTGCCAGCAGCTCACTAGCGACAGGGGAGCAGTTCTTC
many,TRBV5-1,.,TRBJ2-2,CASSLVGADTGELFF,TGCGCCAGCAGCTTAGTAGGGGCCGACACCGGGGAGCTGTTTTTT
.,TRBV4-3,.,TRBJ2-3,CASSQGLGVTDTQYF,TGCGCCAGCAGCCAAGGCCTGGGGGTCACAGATACGCAGTATTTT
few,TRBV6-5,.,TRBJ2-3,CASSYRSWGTDTQYF,TGTGCCAGCAGTTACCGTTCGTGGGGCACAGATACGCAGTATTTT
.,TRBV13,.,TRBJ2-2,CASSRLQTGELFF,TGTGCCAGCAGCCGACTTCAAACCGGGGAGCTGTTTTTT
few,TRBV18,.,TRBJ2-1,CASSSAAQAMSEQFF,TGTGCCAGCTCTTCTGCGGCACAGGCAATGAGTGAGCAGTTCTTC
few,TRBV20-1,.,TRBJ1-6,CSARGGGPLHF,TGCAGTGCTAGGGGAGGGGGACCCCTCCACTTT
.,TRBV5-6,TRBD2,TRBJ2-3,CASRAQASGGIDTQYF,TGTGCCAGCAGAGCGCAGGCTAGCGGGGGTATAGATACGCAGTATTTT
many,TRBV6-4,TRBD2,TRBJ2-1,CASSRTSGEGHEQFF,TGTGCCAGCAGCCGGACTAGCGGGGAGGGGCATGAGCAGTTCTTC
.,TRBV1,.,TRBJ2-5,CTSSQPWGMEGAGGTSETQYF,TGCACCAGCAGCCAACCCTGGGGGATGGAGGGAGCGGGGGGTACCTCGGAGACCCAGTACTTC
.,TRBV5-4,TRBD2,TRBJ2-3,CASSLGLAGGPFTDTQYF,TGTGCCAGCAGCTTGGGACTAGCGGGGGGCCCCTTCACAGATACGCAGTATTTT
.,TRBV7-9,TRBD2,TRBJ2-1,CASSGAGASYNEQFF,TGTGCCAGCAGCGGAGCGGGGGCCTCCTACAATGAGCAGTTCTTC